The 17 T cell receptor beta chains in this list originate from one sample, sequenced in a study of shared clonotypes between healthy human individuals. Clones were read by immunoSEQ multiplex PCR, and TCRdb kept only the in-frame ones, dropping some. The data show about 1 million clones, 70% to 80% seen once. The sequencing input was memory CD4+ T cells sorted from blood. The subset was: CD45RA-negative fraction. Source of these receptors: a man younger than 35 in good health.

This sequence joins TRBV2 and TRBJ2-5; 7 bases match TRBD2. Trimming removed 8 bases from V and 5 bases from J; junction bases left unmatched: 5. The germline gives CDR1 SNHLY, CDR2 FYNNEI. The CDR3 runs to 12 residues. The CDR3: CASGTTRETQYF. The CDR3, as DNA: TGTGCCAGCGGGACTACCCGGGAGACCCAGTACTTC.

The chain couples TRBV19 to TRBJ2-2, with D possibly being TRBD1 (6 bases). V lost 5 bases and J lost 1, with 11 bases in between. The CDR3 consists of 15 residues. The germline gives CDR1 LNHDA, CDR2 SQIVND (reference sequence). The CDR3 protein is CASSPWTENTGELFF. CDR3 sequence (DNA): TGTGCCAGTAGTCCATGGACAGAGAACACCGGGGAGCTGTTTTTT.

There are a few counts of this clone. This sequence joins TRBV2 and TRBJ2-5; D possibly corresponds to TRBD2 (7 bases). V was clipped by 3 bases and J by 4 bases, with 12 bases between them. Per germline, CDR1 SNHLY and CDR2 FYNNEI. CDR3 length: 14 amino acids. The CDR3 nucleotides are TGTGCCAGCAGTGACGAGGGGGGGCCAGAGACCCAGTACTTC. Translating it yields CASSDEGGPETQYF.

The V gene is TRBV4-3, the J gene TRBJ1-6; no clear D gene. The germline V gene encodes CDR1 LGHNA and CDR2 YSLEER. Trimming took 0 bases from V and 0 from J, leaving 9 bases between them. The CDR3 is 17 amino acids. CDR3 amino acids: CASSQEGVGSYNSPLHF. CDR3 nucleotide sequence: TGCGCCAGCAGCCAAGAGGGTGTGGGCTCCTATAATTCACCCCTCCACTTT.

The V gene is TRBV5-7, the J gene TRBJ1-5, with D unclear. TRBV5-7 is designated an ORF whose function remains uncertain. CDR3 length equals 13 residues. Between the trimmed V and J ends, which lost 5 bases and 5 bases, there was a span of 11 bases. The DNA for the CDR3 is TGTGCCAGCAGAAAGGGAGTTGATCAGCCCCAGCATTTT. Translation: CASRKGVDQPQHF.

The rearrangement joins TRBV5-1 to TRBJ2-3; D is ambiguous. In germline, CDR1 is SGHRS, CDR2 YFSETQ. The CDR3 consists of 13 residues. V was cut by 2 bases and J by 6 bases, with 10 bases left in between. In DNA form, the CDR3 reads TGCGCCAGCAGCTTCGGATCTGGGGATACGCAGTATTTT. It translates to CASSFGSGDTQYF.

The chain couples TRBV18 to TRBJ1-1; D unresolved. The V end lost 5 bases, the J end lost 13 bases, and 17 bases lay between the germline ends. Per germline, CDR1 KGHSH and CDR2 LQKENI. The CDR3 consists of 12 residues. The CDR3 region has the DNA TGTGCCAGCTCAACCTCCGGGAACGTGGGTTTCTTT. This encodes CASSTSGNVGFF.

Ten or more counts support this clone. This chain uses TRBV4-2 with TRBJ1-1, with TRBD1 matching 9 bases. The J segment lost 4 bases and the V segment lost 5 bases, leaving 8 bases of the junction unmatched. The V gene's germline CDR1 is LGHNA and CDR2 YNFKEQ. The CDR3 has 15 amino acids. The CDR3 is CASSKGQGMVTEAFF. The DNA of the CDR3 is TGTGCCAGCAGCAAGGGACAGGGAATGGTCACTGAAGCTTTCTTT.

This clone was observed a handful of times. The V and J genes are TRBV6-1 and TRBJ2-7, with 9 nucleotides matching TRBD1. Germline lookup yields CDR1 MNHNS and CDR2 SASEGT. Trimming removed 6 bases from V and 3 bases from J; junction bases left unmatched: 6. This CDR3 region has 14 residues. CDR3 region: CASRGTGSYYEQYF. The CDR3 DNA reads as TGTGCCAGCAGGGGGACAGGGAGTTACTACGAGCAGTACTTC.

The V and J genes are TRBV5-6 and TRBJ2-1; no firm D call. The CDR3 sequence is 15 residues long. V was clipped by 2 bases and J by 0 bases, with 9 bases between them. Germline CDR1 is SGHDT and CDR2 is YYEEEE. This chain's CDR3 is CASSLGPTSYNEQFF. CDR3 DNA: TGTGCCAGCAGCTTAGGCCCCACCTCCTACAATGAGCAGTTCTTC.

This clone was observed once. The chain couples TRBV19 to TRBJ2-7; D call uncertain. Germline V gene lookup returns CDR1 LNHDA and CDR2 SQIVND (reference sequence). Trimming removed 3 bases at V and 0 bases at J, with 15 bases between. This CDR3 comprises 16 residues. CDR3 nucleotides: TGTGCCAGTAGTATGGGGTGGGTGGCTAGCTCCTACGAGCAGTACTTC. It encodes CASSMGWVASSYEQYF.

The chain couples TRBV6-5 to TRBJ2-2; D possibly uses TRBD1 or TRBD2 (5 bases each). The CDR3 has 16 amino acids. Germline V gene lookup returns CDR1 MNHEY and CDR2 SVGAGI. V was shortened by 2 bases and J by 0 bases, with 10 bases between the two germline ends. The CDR3 coding sequence is TGTGCCAGCAGTTACGAGGGGACCGCGAACACCGGGGAGCTGTTTTTT. It specifies CASSYEGTANTGELFF.

This sequence joins TRBV2 and TRBJ2-2; D may match TRBD1 or TRBD2 (5 bases each). Germline V gene lookup returns CDR1 SNHLY and CDR2 FYNNEI. Deletions cut 6 bases from V and 3 bases from J, with 11 bases between. CDR3 length equals 14 residues. The DNA of the CDR3 is TGTGCCAGCAGGCCGGGACCACACACCGGGGAGCTGTTTTTT. This codes for CASRPGPHTGELFF.

This chain connects TRBV6-6 to TRBJ2-1; D is uncertain. CDR3 length: 12 amino acids. V shed 4 bases and J shed 8 bases, with 9 bases lying between them. Germline V gene sequence: CDR1 MNHNY, CDR2 SVGAGI (reference sequence). CDR3 coding DNA: TGTGCCAGCAGTTCCGGAGCTTATGAGCAGTTCTTC. Translation gives CASSSGAYEQFF.

The chain recombines TRBV18 with TRBJ1-2; D is uncertain. CDR3 length: 16 residues. With 3 bases removed from V and 4 bases from J, the gap between germline ends came to 18 bases. The germline CDR1 and CDR2 sequences are KGHSH and LQKENI. CDR3 protein: CASSPSEPPKGYGYTF. The CDR3 bases are TGTGCCAGCTCACCGTCTGAACCCCCGAAGGGCTATGGCTACACCTTC.

The chain uses TRBV2 and TRBJ1-3; no reliable D call. The V and J ends lost 4 bases and 4 bases respectively, with 8 bases between them. Germline V CDR1 and CDR2: SNHLY, FYNNEI. This CDR3 has 13 residues. The CDR3 here is CASSAGEGNTIYF. The CDR3 DNA is TGTGCCAGCAGTGCTGGGGAGGGAAACACCATATATTTT.

Only one count was recorded for this clone. J is TRBJ2-3 and V is TRBV2, with D uncertain. Per the germline V gene, CDR1 is SNHLY and CDR2 is FYNNEI. This CDR3 is built from 14 residues. V was pared by 6 bases and J by 3 bases, with 13 bases between. DNA for the CDR3: TGTGCCAGCAGGCTTGCCTTGGGGACAGATACGCAGTATTTT. The encoded protein is CASRLALGTDTQYF.